The 30 T cell receptor beta chains below were found in one sample sequenced in a study of blood T cells in healthy people across ages. It was with a sample-barcoded 5' primer and a J-beta primer mix that a second PCR of about 6 to 11 cycles was run. TCRdb re-called the 5' RACE reads through MiXCR, storing one row per CDR3 protein. Seen here are around 800,000 distinct CDR3 sequences, 55% to 65% observed once, and the top ten hold approximately 30%. Sequencing input: blood. These receptor sequences come from a man under 40 in good health.

The chain links TRBV12-3 or TRBV12-4 to TRBJ2-1; perhaps TRBD1 as D (5 bases). V dropped 5 bases and J dropped 4 bases, with 15 bases sitting between them. This CDR3 spans 15 amino acids. In DNA, the CDR3 is TGTGCCAGCAGTATAGACAGAGCCTTGTACAATGAGCAGTTCTTC. Protein: CASSIDRALYNEQFF.

V gene TRBV4-1 combines with J gene TRBJ2-1; D uncertain. CDR3 size: 13 residues. Trimming took off 4 bases at V and 9 bases at J, with 13 bases between the two ends. Germline V gene sequence: CDR1 MGHRA, CDR2 YSYEKL. CDR3 DNA: TGCGCCAGCAGCCCCCAAACTTGGAGTGAGCAGTTCTTC. Translated: CASSPQTWSEQFF.

The V call is TRBV20-1, the J call TRBJ2-3; 9 nucleotides match TRBD2. Germline V gene sequence: CDR1 DFQATT, CDR2 SNEGSKA (reference sequence). The trim removed 6 bases at V and 2 bases at J, leaving 9 bases unmatched. The CDR3 spans 15 residues. The CDR3 here is CSATASGAFTDTQYF. CDR3 bases: TGCAGTGCAACCGCTAGCGGGGCATTCACAGATACGCAGTATTTT.

In its sample, this clonotype was seen a few times. The V and J genes are TRBV7-9 and TRBJ1-2; 8 bases align to TRBD1. CDR1 SEHNR and CDR2 FQNEAQ come from the germline V gene (reference sequence). Germline trimming cut 8 bases from V and 0 bases from J; bases unmatched to any gene: 8. The CDR3 loop spans 15 amino acids. The CDR3 sequence: CASLGTGVSNYGYTF. CDR3 coding DNA: TGTGCCAGCCTTGGGACAGGCGTTTCTAACTATGGCTACACCTTC.

This clonotype was seen a handful of times. The V call is TRBV6-2 or TRBV6-3, the J call TRBJ1-2, with unresolved D. From germline, CDR1 is MNHEY and CDR2 SVGEGT. This CDR3 contains 12 residues. V was pared by 7 bases and J by 7 bases, with 13 bases between. This CDR3 is CASNDSPGGYTF. CDR3 coding DNA: TGTGCCAGCAATGACTCTCCCGGTGGCTACACCTTC.

The chain links TRBV2 to TRBJ2-3, with TRBD1 matching 7 bases. The ends lost 1 base at V and 0 bases at J; junction bases unmatched: 1. Germline V gene lookup returns CDR1 SNHLY and CDR2 FYNNEI. The CDR3 extends over 15 amino acids. The CDR3: CASSEGDRSTDTQYF. In DNA form, the CDR3 reads TGTGCCAGCAGTGAAGGGGACAGAAGCACAGATACGCAGTATTTT.

The genes are TRBV20-1 and TRBJ2-5, with unresolved D. Germline CDR1 is DFQATT and CDR2 is SNEGSKA (reference sequence). There are 18 residues in the CDR3. The V gene lost 6 bases and the J gene lost 4 bases, with 30 bases spanning the gap. The CDR3 nucleotides are TGCAGTGCCGAGAAAGGCAAGCCGGCCGCCCCGAGCCCAGAGACCCAGTACTTC. Translating it yields CSAEKGKPAAPSPETQYF.

V usage is TRBV28 and J usage is TRBJ2-3; TRBD2 aligns across 11 bases. CDR1 is MDHEN, CDR2 SYDVKM, per germline. V trimming: 5 bases; J trimming: 5 bases; junction bases outside the gene matches: 12. This CDR3 region has 17 residues. Here the CDR3 reads CASSLAGGSHLGDTQYF. The DNA of the CDR3 is TGTGCCAGCAGTCTAGCGGGGGGCTCCCACCTAGGAGATACGCAGTATTTT. The full variable domain, in which reference TRBV28 and TRBJ2-3 provide the parts outside the CDR3, is DVKVTQSSRYLVKRTGEKVFLECVQDMDHENMFWYRQDPGLGLRLIYFSYDVKMKEKGDIPEGYSVSREKKERFSLILESASTNQTSMYLCASSLAGGSHLGDTQYFGPGTRLTVL.

This clonotype was counted only a few times. This chain links TRBV9 with TRBJ2-1; TRBD2 aligns across 7 bases. CDR3 size: 15 residues. Germline V lookup: CDR1 SGDLS, CDR2 YYNGEE. V was pared by 4 bases and J by 6 bases, with 10 bases of the junction left unmatched. CDR3 bases: TGTGCCAGCAGCTTAAGCGGGACCTCAGGCAATGAGCAGTTCTTC. Protein product: CASSLSGTSGNEQFF.

The chain links TRBV6-4 to TRBJ2-7; TRBD1 matches at 10 bases. The germline V gene encodes CDR1 MRHNA and CDR2 SNTAGT. The CDR3 length is 16 residues. The V segment lost 10 bases and the J segment 3 bases; nucleotides outside the gene matches: 15. The CDR3 loop reads CAKKTGGKVLLYEQYF. In DNA form, the CDR3 reads TGTGCCAAAAAGACAGGGGGCAAGGTTCTTCTCTACGAGCAGTACTTC.

This chain uses TRBV4-2 with TRBJ2-7; D might be TRBD1 (6 bases). V was shortened by 1 base and J by 6 bases, with 16 bases between the two germline ends. Germline lookup yields CDR1 LGHNA and CDR2 YNFKEQ. The CDR3 contains 15 residues. In DNA form, the CDR3 reads TGTGCCAGCAGCCAAGTCAGCCTGGAAGGGGGCGAGCAGTACTTC. Protein: CASSQVSLEGGEQYF.

The V and J genes are TRBV6-2 or TRBV6-3 and TRBJ2-7; D unclear. Germline-derived CDR1 and CDR2 are MNHEY and SVGEGT. The CDR3 totals 16 residues. Between the trimmed V and J ends, which lost 0 bases and 2 bases, there was a span of 14 bases. CDR3 region: CASSYSTGFPPYEQYF. CDR3 DNA sequence: TGTGCCAGCAGTTACTCCACCGGGTTCCCCCCCTACGAGCAGTACTTC.

The chain employs TRBV4-2 and TRBJ2-5; D gene uncertain. The germline V gene has CDR1 LGHNA and CDR2 YNFKEQ. V gave up 1 base and J gave up 5 bases, with 8 bases separating them. CDR3 length: 13 amino acids. CDR3 coding DNA: TGTGCCAGCAGCCAAGCTCGATGGGAGACCCAGTACTTC. It translates to CASSQARWETQYF.

The V and J genes are TRBV4-3 and TRBJ2-5; 8 positions agree with TRBD1. Looked up from germline, CDR1 is LGHNA and CDR2 is YSLEER. V shed 0 bases, J shed 5 bases, and the junction held 14 bases outside the gene matches. This CDR3 spans 18 amino acids. CDR3 sequence (DNA): TGCGCCAGCAGCCAAGATCATAGCGTTTCAGGGGGCCGGGAGACCCAGTACTTC. Amino acids: CASSQDHSVSGGRETQYF.

The chain combines TRBV24-1 with TRBJ1-2; no firm D call. Trimming removed 9 bases at V and 5 bases at J, with 12 bases between. This CDR3 region has 12 residues. Germline-derived CDR1 and CDR2 are KGHDR and SFDVKD. The CDR3 is CATHDGVYGYTF. For the CDR3, the DNA is TGTGCCACCCACGACGGGGTTTATGGCTACACCTTC.

The CDR3 region is CASRTHLAMGLGYTF. DNA for the CDR3: TGTGCCAGCAGAACCCACCTAGCCATGGGTCTGGGCTACACCTTC. The chain employs TRBV5-5 and TRBJ1-2; D is unclear. This CDR3 contains 15 residues. Germline CDR1 and CDR2: SGHKS and YYEKEE (reference sequence). Trimming left V 5 bases short and J 8 bases short, with 22 bases between. Full variable domain (rest looked up from reference TRBV5-5 and TRBJ1-2): DAGVTQSPTHLIKTRGQQVTLRCSPISGHKSVSWYQQVLGQGPQFIFQYYEKEERGRGNFPDRFSARQFPNYSSELNVNALLLGDSALYLCASRTHLAMGLGYTFGSGTRLTVV.

The V gene is TRBV6-2 or TRBV6-3, the J gene TRBJ2-7, with 8 nucleotides matching TRBD2. This CDR3 has 17 amino acids. The V and J ends lost 0 bases and 0 bases, in that order; junction bases with no gene match: 7. The germline CDR1 and CDR2 sequences are MNHEY and SVGEGT. In DNA, the CDR3 is TGTGCCAGCAGTTACTCCGGGGTAGCGGGGCCCTCCTACGAGCAGTACTTC. It translates to CASSYSGVAGPSYEQYF.

This clonotype was detected once. The rearrangement joins TRBV6-1 to TRBJ1-4; D is unclear. The CDR3 is 17 residues long. Germline assignment: CDR1 MNHNS and CDR2 SASEGT. V was shortened by 6 bases and J by 0 bases, with 17 bases between the two germline ends. The CDR3 DNA reads as TGTGCCAGCAGCCCCGGTGTAGGACGCACAACTAATGAAAAACTGTTTTTT. This sequence encodes CASSPGVGRTTNEKLFF.

This clonotype was counted once. The chain joins TRBV28 to TRBJ2-5; 7 positions agree with TRBD1. Near its end, the DNA agrees better with TRBJ2-7, so the J call may be wrong. This CDR3 contains 13 residues. The germline gives CDR1 MDHEN, CDR2 SYDVKM. Written as DNA, the CDR3 is TGTGCCAGCAGTTTACCCCAGGGGGACGAGCAGTACTTC. It is translated as CASSLPQGDEQYF.

Remarks on this clonotype: One junction end disagrees with the germline gene, perhaps due to a read error. This chain joins TRBV6-2 or TRBV6-3 and TRBJ2-2, with no clear D. This CDR3 has 12 amino acids. CDR1 MNHEY and CDR2 SVGEGT come from the germline V gene. As DNA, the CDR3 is TGTGTCAGCAGTGCCCCGTCAGGGGAGCTGTTTTTT. Translating it yields CVSSAPSGELFF.

The chain recombines TRBV28 with TRBJ2-7; perhaps TRBD1 as D (6 bases). Trimming pared 6 bases from V and 3 bases from J, leaving 15 bases between. Germline V CDR1 and CDR2: MDHEN, SYDVKM. This CDR3 is built from 14 residues. The CDR3 region is CASRQQGRSYEQYF. The DNA of the CDR3 is TGTGCCAGCAGACAACAGGGTAGGAGCTACGAGCAGTACTTC.

The chain links TRBV9 to TRBJ2-7, with 8 bases matching TRBD2. Germline CDR1 is SGDLS and CDR2 is YYNGEE. The CDR3 sequence is 12 residues long. The ends lost 7 bases at V and 3 bases at J; junction bases unmatched: 3. The CDR3 DNA follows: TGTGCCAGCGCGCGGGGGGACTACGAGCAGTACTTC. Its translation: CASARGDYEQYF.

The genes are TRBV6-2 or TRBV6-3 and TRBJ2-7; no firm D call. This CDR3 is built from 14 residues. V was clipped by 5 bases and J by 0 bases, with 11 bases between them. Germline CDR1 and CDR2: MNHEY and SVGEGT. The CDR3 region has the DNA TGTGCCAGCAGTCCCATCCTTCACTCCTACGAGCAGTACTTC. This sequence encodes CASSPILHSYEQYF.

The chain uses TRBV10-3 and TRBJ2-5; 8 positions agree with TRBD1. Germline lookup yields CDR1 ENHRY and CDR2 SYGVKD. This CDR3 is built from 14 residues. Trimming removed 4 bases from V and 1 base from J; junction bases left unmatched: 2. The CDR3 loop is CAISGGTGQETQYF. For the CDR3, the DNA is TGTGCCATCAGTGGAGGGACAGGCCAAGAGACCCAGTACTTC.

This clonotype was seen only a few times. The chain joins TRBV7-2 to TRBJ2-4; D not resolved. The tail of the sequence fits TRBJ2-7 better, so the J call may be wrong. The CDR3 has 14 amino acids. Germline CDR1 SGHTA, CDR2 FQGNSA. The CDR3 DNA reads as TGTGCCAGCAGCTTAAGTGGGTCCGTGTACGAGCAGTACTTC. As protein: CASSLSGSVYEQYF.

The chain has TRBV6-5 and TRBJ1-1; perhaps TRBD1 as D (6 bases). Trimming took 5 bases from V and 6 from J, leaving 13 bases between them. Looked up from germline, CDR1 is MNHEY and CDR2 is SVGAGI. CDR3 length: 13 residues. The CDR3 sequence is CASSRNRDSEAFF. For the CDR3, the DNA is TGTGCCAGCAGTCGTAACAGGGATTCTGAAGCTTTCTTT.

This chain uses TRBV7-9 with TRBJ1-2, with 9 bases identical to TRBD1. Germline values: CDR1 SEHNR, CDR2 FQNEAQ (reference sequence). The CDR3 sequence is 16 residues long. Trimming removed 5 bases from V and 8 bases from J; junction bases left unmatched: 15. CDR3 nucleotides: TGTGCCAGCAGCGATAACCCAGCACAGGGGGCGCTGGGCTACACCTTC. It specifies CASSDNPAQGALGYTF.

The CDR3 DNA reads as TGTGCCAGCAGCTACTCGACAGGGGGCAACTATGGCTACACCTTC. Translating gives CASSYSTGGNYGYTF. The chain has TRBV7-2 and TRBJ1-2; TRBD1 aligns across 10 bases. Germline V gives CDR1 SGHTA, CDR2 FQGNSA. CDR3 size: 15 residues. Germline trimming cut 4 bases from V and 2 bases from J; bases unmatched to any gene: 4. Combining the CDR3 with reference TRBV7-2 and TRBJ1-2 gives the whole variable domain GAGVSQSPSNKVTEKGKDVELRCDPISGHTALYWYRQSLGQGLEFLIYFQGNSAPDKSGLPSDRFSAERTGGSVSTLTIQRTQQEDSAVYLCASSYSTGGNYGYTFGSGTRLTVV.

The chain combines TRBV29-1 with TRBJ2-7; TRBD2 matches at 11 bases. With 6 bases clipped from V and 3 bases from J, the junction kept 10 bases outside the gene matches. Germline assignment: CDR1 SQVTM and CDR2 ANQGSEA. CDR3 length equals 15 residues. The CDR3 DNA is TGCAGCGTCTTCGGGCTAGCGGGAGGAAGCTACGAGCAGTACTTC. Protein sequence: CSVFGLAGGSYEQYF.

V usage is TRBV29-1 and J usage is TRBJ1-1; a weak D match, TRBD1 (6 bases). V lost 8 bases, J lost 4 bases, and 11 bases lay in between. Germline V gives CDR1 SQVTM, CDR2 ANQGSEA. The CDR3 is 11 residues long. The CDR3 DNA is TGCAGCTTTTGGGACATCACTGAAGCTTTCTTT. This encodes CSFWDITEAFF.